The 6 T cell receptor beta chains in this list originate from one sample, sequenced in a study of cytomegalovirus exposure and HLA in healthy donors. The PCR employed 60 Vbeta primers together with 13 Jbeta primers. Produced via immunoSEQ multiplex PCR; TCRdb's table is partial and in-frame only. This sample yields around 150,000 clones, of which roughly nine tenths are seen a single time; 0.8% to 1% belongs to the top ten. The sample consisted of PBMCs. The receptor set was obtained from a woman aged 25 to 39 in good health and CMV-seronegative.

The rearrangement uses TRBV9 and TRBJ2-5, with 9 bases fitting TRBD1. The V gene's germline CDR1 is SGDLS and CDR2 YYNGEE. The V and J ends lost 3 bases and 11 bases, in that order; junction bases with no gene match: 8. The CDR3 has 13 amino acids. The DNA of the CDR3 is TGTGCCAGCAGCGCCGGACAGGGGAGTGAGCAGTACTTC. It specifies CASSAGQGSEQYF.

The CDR3 bases are TGTGCCAGCAGCTCCACTAGCGGGAGGTCCCTGGATACGCAGTATTTT. Translated, it gives CASSSTSGRSLDTQYF. The chain recombines TRBV7-3 with TRBJ2-3, with TRBD2 identical over 12 bases. V trimming: 4 bases; J trimming: 6 bases; junction bases outside the gene matches: 8. CDR3 size: 16 residues. Germline lookup yields CDR1 SGHTA and CDR2 FQGTGA.

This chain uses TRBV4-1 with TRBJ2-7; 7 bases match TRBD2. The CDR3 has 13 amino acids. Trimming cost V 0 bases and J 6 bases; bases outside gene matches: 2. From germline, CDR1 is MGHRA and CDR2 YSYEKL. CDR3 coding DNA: TGCGCCAGCAGCCAAGATACGGGGGGCGAGCAGTACTTC. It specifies CASSQDTGGEQYF.

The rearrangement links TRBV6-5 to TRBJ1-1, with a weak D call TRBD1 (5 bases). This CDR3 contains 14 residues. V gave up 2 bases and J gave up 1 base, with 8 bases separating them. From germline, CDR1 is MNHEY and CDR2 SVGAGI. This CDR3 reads CASSYPTGNTEAFF. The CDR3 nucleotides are TGTGCCAGCAGTTACCCCACAGGGAACACTGAAGCTTTCTTT.

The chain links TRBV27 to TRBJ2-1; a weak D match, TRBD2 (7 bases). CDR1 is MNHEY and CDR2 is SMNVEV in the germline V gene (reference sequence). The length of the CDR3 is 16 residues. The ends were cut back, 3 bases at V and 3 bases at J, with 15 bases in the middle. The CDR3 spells CASSFGGGALYNEQFF. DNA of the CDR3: TGTGCCAGCAGTTTTGGCGGGGGCGCTCTCTACAATGAGCAGTTCTTC.

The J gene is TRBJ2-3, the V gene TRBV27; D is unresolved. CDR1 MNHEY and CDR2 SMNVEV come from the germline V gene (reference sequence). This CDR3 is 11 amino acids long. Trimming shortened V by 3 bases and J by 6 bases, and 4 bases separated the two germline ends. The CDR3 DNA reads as TGTGCCAGCAGTTTCTCCGATACGCAGTATTTT. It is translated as CASSFSDTQYF.